This TCR beta chain was documented in a study of T-cell memory formation after mild COVID-19. The study's findings and limits: Mainly in CM and EM were contracting CD4+ clones; CD8+ were in EMRA. Balance between CD4 and CD8 was seen in clones contracting day 15 to 85, and a CD4+ lean was seen in later expanders. Certain responding clones were present in pre-infection memory, suggesting participation of cross-reactive memory.

5'RACE with constant-segment primers built TCRalpha and TCRbeta cDNA libraries with UMIs. A single record per CDR3 protein comes from TCRdb applying MiXCR to the 5' RACE reads. Among 400,000 to 500,000 distinct CDR3 sequences, 15% to 20% were seen once, and the ten largest hold roughly 8.4%. Trimming removed 6 bases from V and 2 bases from J, with 6 bases in between. Germline CDR1 and CDR2: SEHNR and FQNEAQ (reference sequence). This CDR3 is 12 amino acids long. A word on this clonotype: The antigen is not known.

Sequencing used PBMCs or a T cell subset sorted from them (not recorded which). The TCR originated in an adult woman who had mild COVID-19 (a few samples of this study predate the infection). Cell type and time point are not known. This chain connects TRBV7-9 to TRBJ2-3; the D is unclear. This chain's CDR3 is CASSSVTDTQYF. CDR3 coding DNA: TGTGCCAGCAGTTCCGTCACAGATACGCAGTATTTT. Together with reference TRBV7-9 and TRBJ2-3, the CDR3 gives the full variable domain: DTGVSQNPRHKITKRGQNVTFRCDPISEHNRLYWYRQTLGQGPEFLTYFQNEAQLEKSRLLSDRFSAERPKGSFSTLEIQRTEQGDSAMYLCASSSVTDTQYFGPGTRLTVL.